This T cell receptor beta chain was recovered during a study of CD8 T cells in ankylosing spondylitis (dated 2017 in TCRdb). For context, the study as a whole: The study profiled T cell receptor beta repertoires in healthy donors and ankylosing spondylitis patients to find disease-linked TCR variants. The full study cohort was made up of about 25 ankylosing spondylitis patients and about a hundred healthy donors. Peripheral blood samples were taken, and synovial fluid was additionally collected from ankylosing spondylitis patients. The full study reports these points: In peripheral blood, the disease-linked clones were found at relatively low frequencies and had a CD8+ phenotype. Some of the motif variants had been reported before in the synovial fluid and blood of reactive arthritis patients, a finding that suggests common disease-initiation mechanisms. Blood from ankylosing spondylitis patients appeared to be characterized by a TCR beta motif made up of under 10 highly homologous amino acid variants. The disease-linked clones were reported to be significantly enriched in matched synovial fluid samples from ankylosing spondylitis patients.

From the cysteine up to the phenylalanine, the CDR3 has a length of 15 residues. Only CDR3 DNA is held: 45 bases, read in frame from base 1. Trimming takes 0 bases from V and 4 bases from J, and the germline ends sit 12 bases apart. Reading the germline V gene gives CDR1 SNHLY and CDR2 FYNNEI. Sequenced on an Illumina HiSeq 2500. Quantitative 5'-RACE with molecular barcodes was used to prepare TCR beta libraries. On the authors' methods: To identify disease-linked TCR variants, a new computational method was used, one built on a probabilistic model of VDJ rearrangement. The public reads were reprocessed in TCRdb via fastp at Q25 and MiXCR, keeping in-frame beta chains. All rows with the same CDR3 protein become a single entry with the most common DNA and genes. The V and J calls and clone size are TCRdb's, not the authors'. The table for this sample lists 300,000 to 350,000 distinct CDR3 sequences; under 15% of them were counted only once. Clones ranked in the top ten supply 1.1% of the sample.

With regard to this clonotype: Which antigen it targets is not known. No quality values exist for individual bases; no much larger clone is one base distant.

The rearrangement joined TRBV2 to TRBJ1-1, and the D gene may be TRBD1, 6 bases matching. The origin of this receptor is a male donor with ankylosing spondylitis or in good health (not recorded which). The sequenced sample was blood, either unsorted or a sorted T cell fraction (not recorded which). CDR3 sequence: CASSEAQGSPTEAFF. The sequence in DNA is TGTGCCAGCAGTGAAGCGCAGGGGTCGCCCACTGAAGCTTTCTTT.